These 23 T cell receptor beta chains originate from one sample sequenced in a study of blood T cell repertoires in COVID-19. Assay used: immunoSEQ multiplex PCR; TCRdb lists only in-frame clones, some missing. The sample yields some 260,000 clones, 85% to 90% seen once. Sequencing was carried out using peripheral blood. The receptors originated from a middle-aged woman who had recovered from COVID-19.

This chain links TRBV27 with TRBJ2-3; TRBD1 aligns across 9 bases. CDR1 is MNHEY and CDR2 is SMNVEV in the germline V gene (reference sequence). The ends lost 5 bases at V and 2 bases at J; junction bases unmatched: 8. This CDR3 is 16 amino acids long. The CDR3 is CASSPLRTGVTDTQYF. The CDR3 DNA reads as TGTGCCAGCAGTCCCCTCCGGACAGGGGTCACAGATACGCAGTATTTT.

The chain is built from TRBV24-1 and TRBJ1-1; D is unresolved. The germline CDR1 and CDR2 sequences are KGHDR and SFDVKD. The CDR3 sequence is 16 residues long. V shed 3 bases and J shed 0 bases, with 13 bases lying between them. The DNA of the CDR3 is TGTGCCACCAGTGATCCCGGTCGAGGCATGAACACTGAAGCTTTCTTT. Its translation is CATSDPGRGMNTEAFF.

The J gene is TRBJ2-3, the V gene TRBV14; unclear D gene. Trimming removed 4 bases from V and 1 base from J, with 9 bases in between. This CDR3 has 14 residues. Germline CDR1 and CDR2: SGHDN and FVKESK. CDR3 nucleotides: TGTGCCAGCAGCCCACGGTTGGGCACAGATACGCAGTATTTT. It translates to CASSPRLGTDTQYF.

The DNA for the CDR3 is TGCGCCAGCAGCTTGGGGGGGACTAGCGGGGTCCAAGAGACCCAGTACTTC. Translated: CASSLGGTSGVQETQYF. J is TRBJ2-5 and V is TRBV5-1; TRBD2 matches at 13 bases. This CDR3 has 17 residues. J was trimmed by 1 base and V by 0 bases; bases with no gene match: 3. Per germline, CDR1 SGHRS and CDR2 YFSETQ.

V and J are TRBV19 and TRBJ1-5, with a possible D match to TRBD1 (6 bases). Trimming removed 7 bases from V and 9 bases from J, with 10 bases in between. The CDR3 contains 11 residues. The V gene's germline CDR1 is LNHDA and CDR2 SQIVND (reference sequence). The CDR3 spells CASTGARPQHF. The CDR3, as DNA: TGTGCCAGTACAGGGGCTCGGCCCCAGCATTTT.

The chain has TRBV7-8 and TRBJ1-4; no definite D call. This CDR3 has 12 residues. CDR1 SGHVS and CDR2 FQNEAQ come from the germline V gene. Between the trimmed V and J ends, which lost 5 bases and 8 bases, there was a span of 9 bases. The CDR3 region is CASSPMEEKLFF. The CDR3 nucleotides are TGTGCCAGCAGCCCTATGGAGGAAAAACTGTTTTTT.

The chain couples TRBV18 to TRBJ2-5, with 7 bases identical to TRBD2. This CDR3 is 14 amino acids long. Losses at the gene ends were 3 bases for V and 4 bases for J; bases not matched to a gene: 5. CDR1 is KGHSH, CDR2 LQKENI, per germline. The CDR3 nucleotides read TGTGCCAGCTCACCCAGGACTAGTCGAGAGACCCAGTACTTC. It specifies CASSPRTSRETQYF.

The genes are TRBV18 and TRBJ1-3; unclear D gene. Germline values: CDR1 KGHSH, CDR2 LQKENI. The V and J ends lost 2 bases and 1 base respectively, with 9 bases between them. This CDR3 has 15 residues. CDR3 amino acids: CASSPLERSGNTIYF. In nucleotides, the CDR3 is TGTGCCAGCTCACCATTAGAGCGGTCTGGAAACACCATATATTTT.

The V call is TRBV5-1, the J call TRBJ1-2, with a weak D call TRBD1 (5 bases). The CDR3 covers 18 residues. Germline V CDR1 and CDR2: SGHRS, YFSETQ. The V end was cut by 0 bases, the J end by 0 bases, with 18 bases between. CDR3 sequence (DNA): TGCGCCAGCAGCTTGGCCGTTTCCCTGGGGCAGCCTAACTATGGCTACACCTTC. As protein: CASSLAVSLGQPNYGYTF.

In regard to this clone: The sample has other DNA sequences that encode this CDR3 too. V and J are TRBV5-1 and TRBJ1-2, with TRBD1 matching over 7 bases. The CDR3 is 15 amino acids. Losses at the gene ends were 4 bases for V and 5 bases for J; bases not matched to a gene: 11. The germline V gene encodes CDR1 SGHRS and CDR2 YFSETQ. The CDR3: CASSPGGGGGYGYTF. CDR3 DNA: TGCGCCAGCAGCCCAGGCGGAGGGGGCGGATATGGCTACACCTTC.

The V gene is TRBV18, the J gene TRBJ1-1; tentative D call: TRBD1 (5 bases). The length of the CDR3 is 15 residues. Trimming removed 3 bases at V and 0 bases at J, with 11 bases between. Germline values: CDR1 KGHSH, CDR2 LQKENI. CDR3 residues: CASSPQGSVNTEAFF. In DNA, the CDR3 is TGTGCCAGCTCACCCCAGGGATCGGTGAACACTGAAGCTTTCTTT.

V is TRBV4-3 and J is TRBJ1-4, with TRBD1 identical over 7 bases. Trimming removed 1 base from V and 0 bases from J; junction bases left unmatched: 8. The CDR3 has 18 amino acids. Germline V gives CDR1 LGHNA, CDR2 YSLEER. This CDR3 is CASSQAPGQRATNEKLFF. CDR3 DNA sequence: TGCGCCAGCAGCCAAGCACCGGGACAGCGCGCAACTAATGAAAAACTGTTTTTT.

The V and J genes are TRBV9 and TRBJ2-2; 8 positions agree with TRBD1. The CDR3 runs to 15 residues. Germline CDR1 is SGDLS and CDR2 is YYNGEE. J lost 3 bases, V lost 2 bases, and 3 bases had no gene match. The CDR3: CASSVRGLDTGELFF. The CDR3 bases are TGTGCCAGCAGCGTCAGGGGGCTGGACACCGGGGAGCTGTTTTTT.

The CDR3 loop is CASTPGGGYEAFF. The CDR3 nucleotides are TGTGCCAGCACCCCCGGGGGGGGTTATGAAGCTTTCTTT. The chain combines TRBV9 with TRBJ1-1; tentative D call: TRBD1 (5 bases). This CDR3 has 13 residues. Trimming took off 6 bases at V and 7 bases at J, with 16 bases between the two ends. CDR1 is SGDLS and CDR2 is YYNGEE in the germline V gene.

This clone appeared a single time. V gene TRBV29-1 combines with J gene TRBJ2-7; 7 positions match TRBD2. The CDR3 length is 14 residues. The J segment lost 4 bases and the V segment lost 6 bases, leaving 12 bases of the junction unmatched. Germline V gene data show CDR1 as SQVTM and CDR2 as ANQGSEA. The CDR3 sequence is CSVGLGGGAYEQYF. The CDR3 nucleotides read TGCAGCGTCGGGCTGGGGGGGGGAGCGTACGAGCAGTACTTC.

The chain is built from TRBV7-9 and TRBJ2-7, with TRBD2 as a possible D gene (6 bases). Germline-derived CDR1 and CDR2 are SEHNR and FQNEAQ (reference sequence). The V gene lost 4 bases and the J gene lost 7 bases, with 32 bases spanning the gap. The CDR3 is 19 amino acids. The CDR3 is CASSSGMKGRKKIEWEQYF. CDR3 nucleotide sequence: TGTGCCAGCAGCTCTGGCATGAAGGGGAGGAAAAAAATAGAGTGGGAGCAGTACTTC.

The chain employs TRBV29-1 and TRBJ1-1, with unresolved D. Germline lookup yields CDR1 SQVTM and CDR2 ANQGSEA. The CDR3 covers 14 residues. The V end was cut by 3 bases, the J end by 5 bases, with 16 bases between. The CDR3 sequence: CSVDLGMGRTEAFF. In DNA form, the CDR3 reads TGCAGCGTTGATTTGGGGATGGGGAGGACTGAAGCTTTCTTT.

This chain connects TRBV6-5 to TRBJ2-7, with TRBD1 identical over 7 bases. This CDR3 comprises 14 residues. CDR1 MNHEY and CDR2 SVGAGI come from the germline V gene. J gave up 3 bases and V 6 bases, and 8 bases lay outside the gene matches. The CDR3 DNA follows: TGTGCCAGCAGGGAGGACAGGTCCAGCTACGAGCAGTACGTC. Protein product: CASREDRSSYEQYV.

This sequence joins TRBV30 and TRBJ1-2; TRBD1 agrees at 9 bases. Germline V gives CDR1 GTSNPN, CDR2 SVGIG (reference sequence). Trimming took 3 bases from V and 2 from J; bases not matched to a gene: 7. There are 15 residues in the CDR3. CDR3 region: CAWRGDRAHNYGYTF. In DNA form, the CDR3 reads TGTGCCTGGAGGGGGGACAGGGCACACAACTATGGCTACACCTTC.

The rearrangement uses TRBV9 and TRBJ2-7, with 7 positions matching TRBD2. In germline, CDR1 is SGDLS, CDR2 YYNGEE. The CDR3 consists of 14 residues. Trimming took 3 bases from V and 5 from J; bases not matched to a gene: 8. The CDR3 DNA follows: TGTGCCAGCAGCGCCGGACTAGGGTGGCACGAGCAGTACTTC. Translated: CASSAGLGWHEQYF.

This chain joins TRBV4-3 and TRBJ1-2; TRBD1 might be the D (6 bases). Looked up from germline, CDR1 is LGHNA and CDR2 is YSLEER. V lost 0 bases and J lost 4, with 12 bases in between. The length of the CDR3 is 15 residues. CDR3 DNA: TGCGCCAGCAGCCAAGACCGAGACAGGCCCTATGGCTACACCTTC. Amino acid sequence: CASSQDRDRPYGYTF.

The CDR3 nucleotides read TGTGCCTGGATGGGTGGAGTGGACACCATATATTTT. It translates to CAWMGGVDTIYF. V usage is TRBV30 and J usage is TRBJ1-3, with D hard to call. Trimming stripped 4 bases from V and 8 bases from J, with 12 bases between. In germline, CDR1 is GTSNPN, CDR2 SVGIG (reference sequence). CDR3 length: 12 amino acids.

The gene calls are TRBV7-2 and TRBJ2-6; TRBD2 matches 9 bases. Germline CDR1 and CDR2: SGHTA and FQGNSA. The CDR3 length is 17 residues. Trimming cost V 7 bases and J 0 bases; bases outside gene matches: 7. CDR3 loop: CASTPVSGSSGANVLTF. As DNA, the CDR3 is TGTGCCAGCACCCCGGTTAGCGGGAGCTCTGGGGCCAACGTCCTGACTTTC.